The subject of this entry is one TCR beta chain. Its binding antigen is unknown. No base quality values were provided; no much bigger clone lies one nucleotide off. TCRbeta CDR3 regions were amplified from genomic DNA by means of the immunoSEQ Assay, a bias-controlled multiplex PCR. As for the authors' bioinformatics: Within the assay, amplification of reference gene primers was used to estimate how many nucleated cells each sample contained. Sequence reads were collapsed and filtered to measure the absolute abundance of every unique TCRbeta CDR3 rearrangement. For each sample, productive Simpson clonality was calculated as the square root of Simpson's diversity index over productive rearrangements. The immuneACCESS repertoire file appears here via TCRdb, limited to in-frame rearrangements. These files lack a portion of the clones; in checked studies, under half of the deficit traces to unresolved V genes, and the cause of the others is not known. The V and J calls and clone size are taken from that table; D and trimming were inferred from the DNA. For this sample there are roughly 200,000 clones; around 94% appear just once. Approximately 0.8% of the sample comes from the top ten.

One collaborating source in Seattle enrolled patients while the patients were actively infected and followed the patients over time throughout the course of disease. The collaborating institutions used their own protocols to collect whole blood in K2EDTA tubes. For TCRbeta analysis, collaborators shipped samples in one of three forms: frozen whole blood, isolated PBMCs, or DNA extracted from either of those sample types. Measured from the cysteine to the phenylalanine, the CDR3 is 13 residues long. Of the read, only the CDR3 DNA is kept; its 39 bases are in frame from base 1. Looking up the germline V gene yields CDR1 MGHRA and CDR2 YSYEKL. V is pared back by 3 bases and J by 3 bases, with 9 bases lying between the germline termini. This entry comes from a study of blood T cell repertoires in COVID-19 (dated by TCRdb to 2018 to 2021). Study-wide context: Samples from collaborators originated in the United States, Italy and Spain and spanned both the acute and convalescent phases of COVID-19. The prospective study material was composed of cDNA or gDNA derived from T cells, B-cell-depleted T cells, or PBMCs. Subjects who had been exposed to COVID-19, were actively infected with it, or had recovered from it provided the deeply sampled blood TCRbeta repertoires that made up the dataset. The repertoires were released in a freely available public database meant as a resource for research on the immune response to SARS-CoV-2. Samples were obtained from the ongoing ImmuneRACE study (first 160 participants) and from over 1,000 subjects provided by 6 global collaborators. The sample metadata nearly always contained a de-identified subject ID, COVID-19 status, age in years and sex. HLA class I and class II types, where available, came from metadata supplied by the sample provider rather than from assay-based typing. The study at large found these results: How much clinical and demographic metadata was included differed by source and by participant, and the metadata was provided uncurated.

The receptor chain draws on TRBV4-1 and TRBJ2-7; the D gene is perhaps TRBD2, on 5 matching bases. Sequenced sample: peripheral blood. The TCR sequence derives from a young man with COVID-19, enrolled during active disease. The DNA reads as follows: TGCGCCAGCAGCCAGGTGGGAGTCTACGAGCAGTACTTC. Protein translation: CASSQVGVYEQYF.